The clone carrying this TCR beta chain was recorded once. The antigen is unknown. This sample also contains other DNA sequences that code for the same CDR3. Profiled with immunoSEQ multiplex PCR; TCRdb holds only in-frame clones, not every one. The data hold approximately 31,000 clones, with 65% to 85% observed a single time. V lost 4 bases and J 2 bases, leaving 11 bases between the germline ends. The germline gives CDR1 SNHLY, CDR2 FYNNEI. The CDR3 is made up of 14 amino acids. This sample was included in a study of a mutant IDH1 vaccine in newly diagnosed glioma. The study's findings and limits: Vaccination elicited immune responses in 90% to 95% of patients.

Time point of the sample: week 47, end of study. A single vaccine dose contained 300 ug of mutant IDH1 20-mer peptide, and topical imiquimod was used with it. The sequence came from a man aged 30-40 years with glioma. This material consisted of PBMCs, taken from a glioma patient whose treatment included an IDH1 peptide vaccine. This chain links TRBV2 with TRBJ2-5; D possibly corresponds to TRBD1 (6 bases). The CDR3 sequence is CASSGGQIQETQYF. In DNA form, the CDR3 reads TGTGCCAGCAGTGGAGGACAGATTCAAGAGACCCAGTACTTC.